Listed below are T cell receptor beta chains from one sample, sequenced in a study of shared clonotypes between healthy human individuals. The protocol was immunoSEQ multiplex PCR, while the TCRdb copy is restricted to in-frame clones and leaves out a portion. The top ten clones hold roughly 0.35% of a sample with 1,400,000 or so clones, 97% to 99% of them seen once. The sequenced sample was naive CD4+ T cells sorted from blood. These receptors all stem from a man aged 30-40 years in good health. Both conserved end residues are part of each CDR3.

j_gene: TRBJ2-3
v_gene: TRBV7-2
CDR3aa: CASSPGVLADTQYF

j_gene: TRBJ2-7
v_gene: TRBV5-1
CDR3aa: CASSFSGLAYEQYF

j_gene: TRBJ1-5
v_gene: TRBV28
CDR3aa: CASSLWGLNQPQHF

j_gene: TRBJ1-1
v_gene: TRBV28
CDR3aa: CATYTGGGMTEAFF

j_gene: TRBJ1-2
v_gene: TRBV6-1
CDR3aa: CASSEAGAETGFGYTF

j_gene: TRBJ2-2
v_gene: TRBV7-6
CDR3aa: CASSLAKTGGSTGELFF

j_gene: TRBJ1-2
v_gene: TRBV10-3
CDR3aa: CAISSGNRSPAYGYTF

j_gene: TRBJ2-1
v_gene: TRBV7-3
CDR3aa: CASSPWTGSYNEQFF

j_gene: TRBJ2-2
v_gene: TRBV7-7
CDR3aa: CASSRGLAGAAGELFF

j_gene: TRBJ2-1
v_gene: TRBV21-1
CDR3aa: CASSKVDTGTGAYNEQFF

j_gene: TRBJ2-7
v_gene: TRBV5-4
CDR3aa: CASSLGRSSYEQYF

j_gene: TRBJ2-7
v_gene: TRBV4-2
CDR3aa: CASSQVMLSGRPSYEQYF

j_gene: TRBJ2-2
v_gene: TRBV28
CDR3aa: CASSLGTRELFF

j_gene: TRBJ1-4
v_gene: TRBV4-1
CDR3aa: CASSQVTGNEKLFF

j_gene: TRBJ2-1
v_gene: TRBV7-3
CDR3aa: CASSLTSGSNEQFF

j_gene: TRBJ1-5
v_gene: TRBV6-1
CDR3aa: CASSEVMSNQPQHF

j_gene: TRBJ2-6
v_gene: TRBV5-1
CDR3aa: CASSLAPASGANVLTF

j_gene: TRBJ2-7
v_gene: TRBV5-5
CDR3aa: CASSPPGRRAYEQYF

j_gene: TRBJ2-3
v_gene: TRBV5-4
CDR3aa: CASSPTAGFSTDTQYF

j_gene: TRBJ2-3
v_gene: TRBV18
CDR3aa: CASSASSGTSGRWTDTQYF

j_gene: TRBJ2-5
v_gene: TRBV16
CDR3aa: CASSQSYAEETQYF

j_gene: TRBJ2-3
v_gene: TRBV18
CDR3aa: CASSATGGGRTDTQYF

j_gene: TRBJ2-2
v_gene: TRBV5-4
CDR3aa: CASSSTPGSTGELFF

j_gene: TRBJ1-5
v_gene: TRBV2
CDR3aa: CASSENRGVAQPQHF

j_gene: TRBJ1-3
v_gene: TRBV9
CDR3aa: CASSGQERGNTIYF

j_gene: TRBJ2-1
v_gene: TRBV7-2
CDR3aa: CASSFYGTGGLNEQFF

j_gene: TRBJ1-2
v_gene: TRBV7-6
CDR3aa: CASSSNAGTAYGYTF

j_gene: TRBJ2-1
v_gene: TRBV14
CDR3aa: CASSQAVTSNEQFF

j_gene: TRBJ2-5
v_gene: TRBV5-4
CDR3aa: CASSPEGGVETQYF

j_gene: TRBJ2-3
v_gene: TRBV14
CDR3aa: CASSPGLYRDTQYF

j_gene: TRBJ2-7
v_gene: TRBV27
CDR3aa: CASSAQGQGGEQYF

j_gene: TRBJ2-5
v_gene: TRBV19
CDR3aa: CASSISRAGQETQYF

j_gene: TRBJ1-5
v_gene: TRBV6-5
CDR3aa: CASSPAISNQPQHF

j_gene: TRBJ1-5
v_gene: TRBV27
CDR3aa: CASSGTYREPQHF

j_gene: TRBJ2-7
v_gene: TRBV4-2
CDR3aa: CASSQDAEASYEQYF

j_gene: TRBJ2-7
v_gene: TRBV5-1
CDR3aa: CASSAGLAGVQSYEQYF

j_gene: TRBJ1-1
v_gene: TRBV28
CDR3aa: CAVARNTEAFF

j_gene: TRBJ2-1
v_gene: TRBV2
CDR3aa: CAGGKSGNEQFF

j_gene: TRBJ2-7
v_gene: TRBV10-3
CDR3aa: CALSGGIGHEQYF

j_gene: TRBJ2-1
v_gene: TRBV11-3
CDR3aa: CASSGGQWDEQFF

j_gene: TRBJ2-6
v_gene: TRBV5-1
CDR3aa: CASSSTGLPISGANVLTF

j_gene: TRBJ1-5
v_gene: TRBV28
CDR3aa: CASSLTGPSNQPQHF

j_gene: TRBJ1-1
v_gene: TRBV30
CDR3aa: CAWSEVNTEAFF

j_gene: TRBJ2-1
v_gene: TRBV2
CDR3aa: CASSARQGSSYNEQFF

j_gene: TRBJ2-1
v_gene: TRBV5-1
CDR3aa: CASSVRLAGGNEQFF

j_gene: TRBJ1-3
v_gene: TRBV5-1
CDR3aa: CASSPTDSGNTIYF